This is a list of T cell receptor beta chains from one sample in a study of blood T cell repertoires in COVID-19. Sequencing used immunoSEQ multiplex PCR; TCRdb keeps in-frame clones, though not all of them. This sample has roughly 400,000 clones, with around nine tenths found just once. The sequencing sample was made of PBMCs or T cells enriched from blood (not recorded which). These receptors were taken from a woman under 30 who had been exposed to COVID-19. Each CDR3 is given with its conserved first and last residue. A D gene is named only where the DNA matches it firmly. Not every row has a clone size; where given, it reads once, few, many or a size class.

v_gene	j_gene	d_gene	abundance	CDR3nt	CDR3aa
TRBV10-1	TRBJ2-1	TRBD2	-	TGCGCCAGCAGTGGTCCCCAAGAGGGTAGCGGGGTACACAATGAGCAGTTCTTC	CASSGPQEGSGVHNEQFF
TRBV10-3	TRBJ1-2	TRBD1	-	TGTGCCATCAGTGCGGACAGGAGCCCTCAGGGCTATGGCTACACCTTC	CAISADRSPQGYGYTF
TRBV6-5	TRBJ1-1	-	few	TGTGCCAGCAGTTACCGAGGGGGCACTGAAGCTTTCTTT	CASSYRGGTEAFF
TRBV7-3	TRBJ2-5	TRBD2	-	TGTGCCAGCAGCCCTGGCGGAGTAGCGGGGGGGCAAGAGACCCAGTACTTC	CASSPGGVAGGQETQYF
TRBV12-5	TRBJ2-1	TRBD2	-	TGTGCTAGTGGTTTAGGGCCCGGGACTAGCGGGAGCAATGAGCAGTTCTTC	CASGLGPGTSGSNEQFF
TRBV7-8	TRBJ2-7	TRBD2	once	TGTGCCAGCAGCTTCTCACTAGCGGGAACCTACGAGCAGTACTTC	CASSFSLAGTYEQYF
TRBV6-5	TRBJ1-4	TRBD1	once	TGTGCCAGCGCCACCGGACAGGCGAATGAAAAACTGTTTTTT	CASATGQANEKLFF
TRBV11-2	TRBJ2-1	TRBD2	once	TGTGCCAGCAGCGGCCCCGGGACTAGCGGGAGAAGGGGCTACAATGAGCAGTTCTTC	CASSGPGTSGRRGYNEQFF
TRBV9	TRBJ2-7	-	-	TGTGCCAGCAGCGCCCCCAGGGCCAAATCTTACGAGCAGTACTTC	CASSAPRAKSYEQYF
TRBV18	TRBJ1-1	-	-	TGTGCCAGCTCACCCGGGAGGGGGGTGGATACTGAAGCTTTCTTT	CASSPGRGVDTEAFF
TRBV19	TRBJ2-7	TRBD1	-	TGTGCCAGTAGGCCGGGACAGGGTATCAACGAGCAGTACTTC	CASRPGQGINEQYF
TRBV6-5	TRBJ1-4	TRBD1	-	TGTGCCAGCAGAGAGACAGGGGCAGGAGAAAAACTGTTTTTT	CASRETGAGEKLFF
TRBV10-3	TRBJ2-3	TRBD2	-	TGTGCCATCAGTGAGCCCCTAGCGGGAGGTGTAGATACGCAGTATTTT	CAISEPLAGGVDTQYF
TRBV9	TRBJ1-5	-	once	TGTGCCAGCAGCGTAGGGTGGGGAGGCGGCAATCAGCCCCAGCATTTT	CASSVGWGGGNQPQHF
TRBV30	TRBJ1-1	TRBD1	-	TGTGCCTGGAGGTGGACAGGGGGCAACACTGAAGCTTTCTTT	CAWRWTGGNTEAFF
TRBV14	TRBJ1-3	-	few	TGTGCCAGCCGTGTGTCTGGAAACACCATATATTTT	CASRVSGNTIYF
TRBV14	TRBJ2-3	TRBD2	-	TGTGCCAGCAGCCAAGCCGGGACTAGCGGGAGTAGCACAGATACGCAGTATTTT	CASSQAGTSGSSTDTQYF
TRBV7-4	TRBJ2-3	-	-	TGTGCCAGCTGCCGGGAGTTCACAGATACGCAGTATTTT	CASCREFTDTQYF
TRBV4-3	TRBJ2-3	TRBD1	-	TGCGCCAGCAGCCTCACCAGGGCGGGACAGGGTTCAGATACGCAGTATTTT	CASSLTRAGQGSDTQYF
TRBV3-1/TRBV3-2	TRBJ2-7	TRBD1	-	TGTGCCAGCAGCCCCCGACAGGGTCCCTACGAGCAGTACTTC	CASSPRQGPYEQYF
TRBV6-5	TRBJ2-3	TRBD2	few	TGTGCCAGCAGCCCCCTAGCGGGGAGCACAGATACGCAGTATTTT	CASSPLAGSTDTQYF
TRBV15	TRBJ2-6	TRBD2	-	TGTGCCACCAGCACTTTCGGGGCTAGCGGGGGCCCTGTCCTGACTTTC	CATSTFGASGGPVLTF
TRBV19	TRBJ2-1	TRBD2	-	TGTGCCAGTAGTATAAGCGGGGGAAGCTCCTACAATGAGCAGTTCTTC	CASSISGGSSYNEQFF
TRBV7-2	TRBJ2-5	-	-	TGTGCCAGCAGCTTAGGACCGGTTACGGGGGTGGAGACCCAGTACTTC	CASSLGPVTGVETQYF